The T cell receptor (beta chain) under discussion was sequenced for a study of OX40 agonist ivuxolimab in advanced cancers. Study in general: Patients assigned to dose escalation were diagnosed with hepatocellular carcinoma, melanoma, renal cell or head and neck cancer.

Clones were read by immunoSEQ multiplex PCR, and TCRdb kept only the in-frame ones, dropping some. The sample yields over 55,000 clones, roughly 80% seen once. CDR3 size: 11 residues. CDR1 is MNHEY, CDR2 SMNVEV, per germline (reference sequence). V was shortened by 4 bases and J by 7 bases, with 2 bases between the two germline ends. The clonotype was recovered from an adult with an advanced solid tumor such as melanoma, head and neck, liver or kidney cancer. V and J are TRBV27 and TRBJ1-6; D remains ambiguous. This sample comprised CD4+ or CD8+ T cells sorted from blood, obtained in a trial of the OX40 agonist ivuxolimab. The CDR3 sequence: CASSWNSPLHF. In DNA form, the CDR3 reads TGTGCCAGCAGTTGGAATTCACCCCTCCACTTT.